A single sample gave rise to the 18 T cell receptor beta chains below, sequenced in a study of response to subunit inactivated influenza vaccine. TCRdb reprocessed the RT-PCR reads with MiXCR, giving one entry per CDR3 protein. This table has about 530,000 distinct CDR3 sequences, 12% appearing once. The sequencing here drew on PBMCs from blood, taken on the day of vaccination. The origin of the receptors is a man aged 50 to 59 who received an inactivated influenza vaccine.

This clonotype has a handful of counts. In nucleotides, the CDR3 is TGCAGTGCTAGACATCTGGACACCGGGGAGCTGTTTTTT. Its translation: CSARHLDTGELFF. This chain connects TRBV20-1 to TRBJ2-2; D uncertain. In germline, CDR1 is DFQATT, CDR2 SNEGSKA (reference sequence). CDR3 length: 13 amino acids. The germline V and J ends were trimmed by 2 bases and 3 bases, with 7 bases remaining between them.

The V and J genes are TRBV4-3 and TRBJ2-7; 8 nucleotides align to TRBD2. From germline, CDR1 is LGHNA and CDR2 YSLEER. The CDR3 loop spans 16 amino acids. The ends lost 0 bases at V and 2 bases at J; junction bases unmatched: 6. CDR3 loop: CASSQDELAETYEQYF. Here the CDR3 DNA reads TGCGCCAGCAGCCAAGACGAACTAGCGGAAACCTACGAGCAGTACTTC.

This clonotype was observed at least ten times. V and J are TRBV20-1 and TRBJ1-5; 8 positions agree with TRBD1. The germline CDR1 and CDR2 sequences are DFQATT and SNEGSKA (reference sequence). The V and J ends lost 1 base and 4 bases, in that order; junction bases with no gene match: 3. The CDR3 runs 14 residues. The CDR3 protein is CSARVTGENQPQHF. The CDR3 coding sequence is TGCAGTGCTAGAGTGACAGGGGAGAATCAGCCCCAGCATTTT.

This clonotype was counted only a few times. The chain carries TRBV7-2 and TRBJ1-1, with D unresolved. CDR3 length: 14 residues. Per germline, CDR1 SGHTA and CDR2 FQGNSA. Trimming pared 5 bases from V and 2 bases from J, leaving 12 bases between. CDR3 protein: CASSPRRFNTEAFF. In DNA form, the CDR3 reads TGTGCCAGCAGCCCGAGACGGTTTAACACTGAAGCTTTCTTT.

A remark on this clonotype: This sequence may be a read error, since a much larger clone differs from it by one base. The V call is TRBV29-1, the J call TRBJ2-1; D possibly corresponds to TRBD1 (8 bases). The V end was cut by 7 bases, the J end by 7 bases, with 17 bases between. CDR1 is SQVTM, CDR2 ANQGSEA, per germline. There are 13 residues in the CDR3. CDR3 loop: CSARTGRGNEQFF. The CDR3 DNA reads as TGCAGCGCCCGGACAGGGAGGGGGAATGAGCAGTTCTTC.

The CDR3 loop reads CASNPHAGNQETQYF. The CDR3 nucleotides are TGCGCCAGCAACCCACATGCGGGGAACCAAGAGACCCAGTACTTC. The chain links TRBV5-1 to TRBJ2-5, with D perhaps matching TRBD2 (6 bases). Per germline, CDR1 SGHRS and CDR2 YFSETQ. The CDR3 is 15 residues long. V was pared by 6 bases and J by 0 bases, with 15 bases between.

The rearrangement links TRBV7-8 to TRBJ1-6; no clear D gene. CDR1 and CDR2 from the germline V gene are SGHVS and FQNEAQ. The CDR3 sequence is 14 residues long. The V end was cut by 1 base, the J end by 4 bases, with 5 bases between. The CDR3 DNA follows: TGTGCCAGCAGCTTAGAAAATTATAATTCACCCCTCCACTTT. Protein product: CASSLENYNSPLHF. Filled out from reference TRBV7-8 and TRBJ1-6, the complete variable domain reads GAGVSQSPRYKVAKRGQDVALRCDPISGHVSLFWYQQALGQGPEFLTYFQNEAQLDKSGLPSDRFFAERPEGSVSTLKIQRTQQEDSAVYLCASSLENYNSPLHFGNGTRLTVT.

This clonotype occurred a few times. The V gene is TRBV7-2, the J gene TRBJ2-5; unclear D gene. The length of the CDR3 is 15 residues. V shed 1 base and J shed 0 bases, with 9 bases lying between them. CDR1 is SGHTA and CDR2 is FQGNSA in the germline V gene. The CDR3 DNA reads as TGTGCCAGCAGCTTAGGCCCGCTGTACCAAGAGACCCAGTACTTC. It codes for CASSLGPLYQETQYF.

A few counts support this clonotype. The chain joins TRBV11-2 to TRBJ1-3, with D uncertain. Germline V lookup: CDR1 SGHAT, CDR2 FQNNGV. Trimming left V 4 bases short and J 0 bases short, with 10 bases between. The CDR3 is 15 residues long. The CDR3 reads CASSYKRNSGNTIYF. CDR3 DNA: TGTGCCAGCAGCTATAAGAGGAACTCTGGAAACACCATATATTTT. The full variable domain, with the rest looked up from reference TRBV11-2 and TRBJ1-3, is EAGVAQSPRYKIIEKRQSVAFWCNPISGHATLYWYQQILGQGPKLLIQFQNNGVVDDSQLPKDRFSAERLKGVDSTLKIQPAKLEDSAVYLCASSYKRNSGNTIYFGEGSWLTVV.

This clonotype came up a few times. The chain couples TRBV7-9 to TRBJ2-7; TRBD1 matches 9 bases. Germline CDR1 SEHNR, CDR2 FQNEAQ (reference sequence). V gave up 5 bases and J gave up 0 bases; unmatched junction bases: 11. The CDR3 is 17 amino acids. This chain's CDR3 is CASSRLGGTGSSYEQYF. The CDR3 DNA is TGTGCCAGCAGCCGTCTAGGGGGGACAGGGAGCTCCTACGAGCAGTACTTC.

This clonotype came up a few times. The CDR3 DNA reads TGTGCCAGCAGACGTAGCGGCGCCAAGGGCAATGAGCAGTTCTTC. Protein product: CASRRSGAKGNEQFF. V usage is TRBV28 and J usage is TRBJ2-1, with a weak D call TRBD2 (6 bases). CDR1 is MDHEN, CDR2 SYDVKM, per germline. This CDR3 region has 15 residues. With 6 bases removed from V and 6 bases from J, the gap between germline ends came to 18 bases.

There are many counts of this clonotype. The V and J genes are TRBV12-3 or TRBV12-4 and TRBJ2-2; 9 positions agree with TRBD1. After removal of 5 bases from V and 0 bases from J, the junction contained 4 bases not matched to a gene. The CDR3 is 16 residues long. The CDR3 nucleotides read TGTGCCAGCAGTCCCCACAGGGGGCCGAACACCGGGGAGCTGTTTTTT. It yields the protein CASSPHRGPNTGELFF.

This clonotype was picked up many times. V is TRBV20-1 and J is TRBJ1-6, with D uncertain. The germline V and J ends were trimmed by 3 bases and 9 bases, with 15 bases remaining between them. This CDR3 is 14 amino acids long. Germline-derived CDR1 and CDR2 are DFQATT and SNEGSKA (reference sequence). The CDR3 loop reads CSARTTGSPSPLHF. In DNA form, the CDR3 reads TGCAGTGCTAGGACGACTGGCTCTCCTTCACCCCTCCACTTT.

This clonotype was detected only a few times. The rearrangement uses TRBV19 and TRBJ2-3; 8 bases align to TRBD2. J lost 1 base, V lost 1 base, and 7 bases had no gene match. CDR1 is LNHDA and CDR2 is SQIVND in the germline V gene (reference sequence). The CDR3 is made up of 17 amino acids. The CDR3 is CASSIGRTSRGTDTQYF. The CDR3, as DNA: TGTGCCAGTAGTATAGGACGGACTAGCCGGGGCACAGATACGCAGTATTTT. The entire variable domain, with the rest obtained from reference TRBV19 and TRBJ2-3, is as follows: DGGITQSPKYLFRKEGQNVTLSCEQNLNHDAMYWYRQDPGQGLRLIYYSQIVNDFQKGDIAEGYSVSREKKESFPLTVTSAQKNPTAFYLCASSIGRTSRGTDTQYFGPGTRLTVL.

The chain couples TRBV11-2 to TRBJ2-7, with unresolved D. The CDR3 has 13 residues. Germline V lookup: CDR1 SGHAT, CDR2 FQNNGV. Trimming shortened V by 8 bases and J by 7 bases, and 18 bases separated the two germline ends. CDR3 coding DNA: TGTGCCAGCGGGAAGGTCGGAGCCTGGGAGCAGTACTTC. Amino acids: CASGKVGAWEQYF. The full variable domain, with the rest looked up from reference TRBV11-2 and TRBJ2-7, is EAGVAQSPRYKIIEKRQSVAFWCNPISGHATLYWYQQILGQGPKLLIQFQNNGVVDDSQLPKDRFSAERLKGVDSTLKIQPAKLEDSAVYLCASGKVGAWEQYFGPGTRLTVT.

The table lists this clonotype with many counts. The V and J genes are TRBV12-3 or TRBV12-4 and TRBJ1-1, with 7 bases fitting TRBD1. The CDR3 contains 13 residues. The V segment lost 6 bases and the J segment 1 base; nucleotides outside the gene matches: 2. CDR3 sequence reads: CASSWTGNTEAFF. The CDR3 DNA is TGTGCCAGCAGCTGGACAGGGAACACTGAAGCTTTCTTT.

This clonotype was detected a few times. The gene calls are TRBV7-8 and TRBJ1-1, with D possibly matching TRBD1 (6 bases). Germline CDR1 SGHVS, CDR2 FQNEAQ. V lost 5 bases and J 4 bases, leaving 17 bases between the germline ends. The CDR3 is made up of 15 amino acids. The CDR3 loop is CASSPHLGGFTEAFF. For the CDR3, the DNA is TGTGCCAGCAGCCCCCACCTAGGGGGTTTCACTGAAGCTTTCTTT.

The gene calls are TRBV4-3 and TRBJ2-3, with D unresolved. Germline V gene sequence: CDR1 LGHNA, CDR2 YSLEER. Trimming took 0 bases from V and 0 from J, leaving 10 bases between them. This CDR3 is built from 16 residues. For the CDR3, the DNA is TGCGCCAGCAGCCAAGAATCGTCCGCTAGCACAGATACGCAGTATTTT. It translates to CASSQESSASTDTQYF.